This T cell receptor beta chain appears in the sequencing data of a study of identical twins. Study results and caveats: Twins shared beta out-of-frame sequences in excess, but this excess was weaker. In drawing conclusions, the study used cross-sectional statistical analysis and did not follow the same donors. A lower insertion count was a feature of abundant cord blood beta clonotypes, with no such feature in memory repertoires.

Only healthy Caucasians were included as donors. This clonotype was observed at least ten times. The antigen remains undetermined. Trimming cost V 2 bases and J 2 bases, with 9 bases left between them. This CDR3 has 14 residues. CDR1 and CDR2 from the germline V gene are MNHEY and SVGAGI. From the 5' RACE reads, TCRdb called clonotypes with MiXCR, one entry per CDR3 protein. Of approximately 700,000 distinct CDR3 sequences listed, around 6% are singletons. The source is a man between 18 and 29 years old in good health. The chain has TRBV6-5 and TRBJ2-5; D remains ambiguous. The sample consisted of naive T cells sorted from blood. The CDR3 DNA reads as TGTGCCAGCAGTTACGGCGGCTCTCAAGAGACCCAGTACTTC. This codes for CASSYGGSQETQYF.